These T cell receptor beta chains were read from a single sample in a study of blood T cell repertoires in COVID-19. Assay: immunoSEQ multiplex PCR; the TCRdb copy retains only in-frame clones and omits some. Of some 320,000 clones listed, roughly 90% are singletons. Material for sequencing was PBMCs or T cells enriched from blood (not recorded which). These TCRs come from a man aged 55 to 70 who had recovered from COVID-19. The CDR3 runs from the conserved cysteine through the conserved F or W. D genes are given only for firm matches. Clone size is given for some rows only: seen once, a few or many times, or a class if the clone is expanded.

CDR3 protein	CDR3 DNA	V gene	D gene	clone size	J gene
CASSQDPEGVQYF	TGCGCCAGCAGCCAAGATCCGGAGGGCGTCCAGTACTTC	TRBV4-1	NA	NA	TRBJ2-7
CASSFNTGGKTEAFF	TGTGCCAGCAGCTTTAACACAGGGGGAAAAACTGAAGCTTTCTTT	TRBV5-4	TRBD1	NA	TRBJ1-1
CASEGQGTYNEQFF	TGTGCCAGTGAGGGACAGGGGACCTACAATGAGCAGTTCTTC	TRBV19	TRBD1	NA	TRBJ2-1
CAISDVLQGGEKLFF	TGTGCCATCAGTGATGTGCTACAGGGCGGCGAAAAACTGTTTTTT	TRBV10-3	NA	NA	TRBJ1-4
CATSVGTSGDQQYF	TGTGCCACCAGCGTGGGGACTAGCGGTGACCAGCAGTACTTC	TRBV15	TRBD2	NA	TRBJ2-7
CASSVDGGANLQNYGYTF	TGTGCCAGCAGCGTAGACGGAGGGGCAAATCTACAGAACTATGGCTACACCTTC	TRBV9	NA	few	TRBJ1-2
CAISELGSGSSYNEQFF	TGTGCCATCAGTGAGTTGGGGAGCGGGAGCTCCTACAATGAGCAGTTCTTC	TRBV10-3	TRBD2	once	TRBJ2-1
CASSLVAEQYF	TGTGCCAGCAGCTTAGTGGCCGAGCAGTACTTC	TRBV7-2	NA	NA	TRBJ2-7
CASSSRDGGSRVQYF	TGTGCCAGCAGCAGTCGGGACGGGGGAAGTAGGGTTCAGTACTTC	TRBV3-1/TRBV3-2	NA	once	TRBJ2-4
CAWSAGLNTGELFF	TGTGCCTGGAGTGCGGGACTAAACACCGGGGAGCTGTTTTTT	TRBV30	TRBD2	NA	TRBJ2-2
CSVVDSFHGYTF	TGCAGCGTTGTGGACAGTTTTCATGGCTACACCTTC	TRBV29-1	NA	NA	TRBJ1-2
CASRRGTNEKLFF	TGCGCCAGCAGGCGAGGAACTAATGAAAAACTGTTTTTT	TRBV5-1	NA	NA	TRBJ1-4
CASSLAGAGLNTEAFF	TGTGCCAGCAGCTTAGCTGGGGCAGGGTTGAACACTGAAGCTTTCTTT	TRBV7-9	NA	NA	TRBJ1-1
CASSEAGTGGYSPLHF	TGTGCCAGCAGTGAAGCCGGGACAGGGGGTTATTCACCCCTCCACTTT	TRBV2	TRBD1	NA	TRBJ1-6
CASSEGWDRGAETQYF	TGTGCCAGCAGTGAAGGATGGGACAGGGGGGCGGAGACCCAGTACTTC	TRBV6-1	TRBD1	NA	TRBJ2-5
CASSPGQLQTTANYGYTF	TGTGCCAGCTCACCAGGACAGCTCCAGACGACGGCTAACTATGGCTACACCTTC	TRBV18	NA	NA	TRBJ1-2
CASSRDRDNEKLFF	TGTGCCAGCAGCCGAGACAGGGATAATGAAAAACTGTTTTTT	TRBV5-6	TRBD1	NA	TRBJ1-4
CASSPGGSYNSPLHF	TGTGCCAGCAGCCCAGGGGGTTCCTATAATTCACCCCTCCACTTT	TRBV14	TRBD1	NA	TRBJ1-6
CSAKSSWSSGYEQFF	TGCAGCGCTAAATCCTCTTGGTCCTCAGGTTATGAGCAGTTCTTC	TRBV29-1	NA	NA	TRBJ2-1
CASSGDSYEQYF	TGCGCCAGCAGCGGGGACAGCTACGAGCAGTACTTC	TRBV5-1	TRBD1	NA	TRBJ2-7
CASSDGQDHTYNEQFF	TGCGCCAGCAGCGATGGACAGGATCATACATACAATGAGCAGTTCTTC	TRBV5-1	TRBD1	once	TRBJ2-1
CATGSGKQETQYF	TGTGCCACCGGGTCAGGGAAACAGGAGACCCAGTACTTC	TRBV15	NA	NA	TRBJ2-5
CASSLARRGNNYNEQFF	TGTGCCAGCAGCTTAGCACGCAGGGGAAACAACTACAATGAGCAGTTCTTC	TRBV7-6	NA	NA	TRBJ2-1
CASTSGLGNEKLFF	TGTGCCAGCACCTCAGGGCTGGGTAATGAAAAACTGTTTTTT	TRBV5-6	NA	once	TRBJ1-4
CASSFAAGSYEQYF	TGTGCCAGCAGCTTCGCTGCAGGGTCCTACGAGCAGTACTTC	TRBV7-2	NA	NA	TRBJ2-7
CASSSDRSQVGTTEAFF	TGTGCCAGCAGCTCTGACAGGTCACAGGTAGGAACCACTGAAGCTTTCTTT	TRBV5-4	NA	NA	TRBJ1-1
CAWREGQSNQPQHF	TGTGCCTGGAGAGAGGGACAGAGCAATCAGCCCCAGCATTTT	TRBV30	TRBD1	NA	TRBJ1-5
CASSLGRERDTQYF	TGCGCCAGCAGCTTGGGGCGGGAGCGGGATACGCAGTATTTT	TRBV5-1	TRBD2	NA	TRBJ2-3
CASSTTLNTEAFF	TGTGCCAGCAGTACCACATTGAACACTGAAGCTTTCTTT	TRBV2	NA	once	TRBJ1-1
CASERSAGSYEQYF	TGTGCCAGCGAGAGGTCAGCCGGCTCCTACGAGCAGTACTTC	TRBV7-2	NA	once	TRBJ2-7
CASSLGGDTGELFF	TGTGCCAGCAGCCTCGGGGGGGACACCGGGGAGCTGTTTTTT	TRBV5-4	TRBD2	few	TRBJ2-2
CASSQGLAGYEQYF	TGTGCCAGCAGCCAAGGACTAGCGGGGTACGAGCAGTACTTC	TRBV3-1/TRBV3-2	TRBD2	NA	TRBJ2-7
CASSPPGGEQFF	TGTGCCAGCAGTCCCCCGGGGGGCGAGCAGTTCTTC	TRBV27	NA	NA	TRBJ2-1
CASSESGNGQPQHF	TGTGCCAGCAGTGAATCAGGAAACGGTCAGCCCCAGCATTTT	TRBV6-1	NA	NA	TRBJ1-5
CASSGTGVFQTQYF	TGTGCCAGCTCCGGGACAGGGGTATTCCAGACCCAGTACTTC	TRBV28	TRBD1	NA	TRBJ2-5
CAWSSSGTGSRSYSNQPQHF	TGTGCCTGGTCATCATCCGGGACAGGTTCGCGCTCCTATAGCAATCAGCCCCAGCATTTT	TRBV30	TRBD1	NA	TRBJ1-5
CASSVGTGDGYTF	TGTGCCAGCAGTGTCGGGACAGGGGACGGCTACACCTTC	TRBV6-2/TRBV6-3	TRBD1	NA	TRBJ1-2
CSVVEKRDYEQYF	TGCAGCGTTGTGGAGAAACGCGACTACGAGCAGTACTTC	TRBV29-1	NA	once	TRBJ2-7
CASSPFPRVNTEAFF	TGTGCCAGCAGTCCCTTCCCCAGGGTCAACACTGAAGCTTTCTTT	TRBV27	NA	NA	TRBJ1-1
CASTSHQIGTGIAFF	TGTGCCAGCACCTCTCATCAAATCGGGACAGGGATCGCTTTCTTT	TRBV25-1	TRBD1	NA	TRBJ1-1
CASSQGTMNTGELFF	TGTGCCAGCAGCCAAGGGACAATGAACACCGGGGAGCTGTTTTTT	TRBV3-1/TRBV3-2	NA	NA	TRBJ2-2
CSARLGYGYTF	TGCAGTGCACGACTGGGCTATGGCTACACCTTC	TRBV20-1	NA	NA	TRBJ1-2
CASSPTGGSGNTIYF	TGTGCCAGCAGCCCTACAGGGGGCTCTGGAAACACCATATATTTT	TRBV27	TRBD1	NA	TRBJ1-3
CASSQTSGDSYEQYF	TGCGCCAGCAGCCAGACTAGCGGGGACTCCTACGAGCAGTACTTC	TRBV4-1	TRBD2	once	TRBJ2-7
CAWNGMGRYEETQYF	TGTGCCTGGAACGGGATGGGTAGATATGAAGAGACCCAGTACTTC	TRBV30	NA	NA	TRBJ2-5
CASSQDKHYEQYF	TGTGCCAGCAGCCAAGATAAACACTACGAGCAGTACTTC	TRBV3-1/TRBV3-2	NA	few	TRBJ2-7
CATGRSGQETQYF	TGTGCCACTGGGCGTAGCGGCCAAGAGACCCAGTACTTC	TRBV2	NA	NA	TRBJ2-5